The next 16 T cell receptor beta chains were all read from a single sample in a study of technical replicates of blood from a few donors. Sequencing was performed with immunoSEQ multiplex PCR; in TCRdb, only in-frame clones are kept and a portion is missing. The top ten hold about 5.1% of the sample, which has roughly 68,000 clones, around 86% seen once. Sequenced material: PBMCs. The receptors derive from a human donor in good health. Some clones in this sample may be carry-over from other donors' samples.

The chain carries TRBV7-9 and TRBJ1-1; weak D call: TRBD1 (5 bases). With 5 bases removed from V and 10 bases from J, the gap between germline ends came to 20 bases. CDR3 length: 14 residues. Germline CDR1 and CDR2: SEHNR and FQNEAQ (reference sequence). The CDR3 sequence: CASSPDTQGNVAFF. CDR3 nucleotide sequence: TGTGCCAGCAGCCCGGACACTCAGGGTAACGTAGCTTTCTTT.

The chain is built from TRBV27 and TRBJ2-7; 10 bases line up with TRBD1. Germline-derived CDR1 and CDR2 are MNHEY and SMNVEV (reference sequence). Trimming cost V 6 bases and J 4 bases; bases outside gene matches: 9. The CDR3 has 15 amino acids. CDR3 nucleotides: TGTGCCAGCAGATTCGGACAGGGGGGATTTTACGAGCAGTACTTC. Encoded protein: CASRFGQGGFYEQYF.

Only a few counts were recorded for this clone. The chain uses TRBV7-2 and TRBJ2-7; D is unclear. V lost 3 bases to trimming and J lost 9 bases, with 30 bases between them. The CDR3 runs 18 residues. Germline lookup yields CDR1 SGHTA and CDR2 FQGNSA. The DNA for the CDR3 is TGTGCCAGCAGCTTGTTCGGCAAACGGTCCCTCTTAGGAGTTGTGCAGTACTTC. Translation: CASSLFGKRSLLGVVQYF.

The chain has TRBV7-6 and TRBJ1-5; no definite D call. The CDR3 covers 14 residues. Trimming cost V 2 bases and J 2 bases, with 7 bases left between them. CDR1 and CDR2 (germline): SGHVS, FNYEAQ. As DNA, the CDR3 is TGTGCCAGCAGCTTAATGCAGGGCAATCAGCCCCAGCATTTT. Amino acid sequence: CASSLMQGNQPQHF.

This chain links TRBV21-1 with TRBJ2-7; the D call of TRBD2 is as the table states it, not checked on the DNA. TRBV21-1 is listed as a pseudogene. The CDR3 has 15 amino acids. CDR3 nucleotides: TGTGCCAGCAGCAAAGGGGGAGGGGGTGCCTACGAGCAGTACTTC. Its protein is CASSKGGGGAYEQYF.

The gene calls are TRBV5-6 and TRBJ2-4, with 7 bases identical to TRBD2. The CDR3 consists of 18 residues. V was clipped by 1 base and J by 8 bases; unmatched bases: 18. From germline, CDR1 is SGHDT and CDR2 YYEEEE. The CDR3 coding sequence is TGTGCCAGCAGCTTGATAAATAGCGGGCCCCTAGGGGCGGACATTCAGTACTTC. This codes for CASSLINSGPLGADIQYF.

This clone appeared once. V usage is TRBV7-9 and J usage is TRBJ2-2, with D uncertain. CDR3 length: 13 amino acids. Trimming left V 6 bases short and J 4 bases short, with 9 bases between. Germline loops: CDR1 SEHNR, CDR2 FQNEAQ (reference sequence). This chain's CDR3 is CASRVTSTGELFF. The CDR3 nucleotides are TGTGCCAGCAGGGTGACAAGCACCGGGGAGCTGTTTTTT.

The rearrangement uses TRBV11-1 and TRBJ2-7; 13 nucleotides align to TRBD2. The V and J ends lost 5 bases and 0 bases, in that order; junction bases with no gene match: 7. The CDR3 consists of 17 residues. CDR1 is SGHAT, CDR2 FQDESV, per germline (reference sequence). This chain's CDR3 is CASSPRTSGGSSYEQYF. CDR3 DNA sequence: TGTGCCAGCAGCCCGAGGACTAGCGGGGGAAGCTCCTACGAGCAGTACTTC.

The chain links TRBV6-5 to TRBJ2-7, with D maybe TRBD1 (5 bases). Trimming removed 6 bases at V and 0 bases at J, with 15 bases between. Germline CDR1 MNHEY, CDR2 SVGAGI. The CDR3 runs to 15 residues. The CDR3 region has the DNA TGTGCCAGCAGCTCTCGCCTAGACAGCTCCTACGAGCAGTACTTC. Its protein product is CASSSRLDSSYEQYF.

The chain combines TRBV5-4 with TRBJ1-2; 8 bases are a match to TRBD1. Germline-derived CDR1 and CDR2 are SGHNT and YYREEE (reference sequence). Germline trimming cut 0 bases from V and 7 bases from J; bases unmatched to any gene: 2. This CDR3 has 13 amino acids. The CDR3 loop is CASSLAGGLGYTF. The CDR3 coding sequence is TGTGCCAGCAGCTTGGCAGGGGGCCTTGGCTACACCTTC.

This clone was detected once. This rearrangement joins TRBV7-6 to TRBJ2-3, with D possibly matching TRBD2 (6 bases). The V end was cut by 3 bases, the J end by 2 bases, with 12 bases between. Germline lookup yields CDR1 SGHVS and CDR2 FNYEAQ. The length of the CDR3 is 15 residues. Here the CDR3 reads CASSLQTRVTDTQYF. DNA for the CDR3: TGTGCCAGCAGCTTGCAGACTAGAGTCACAGATACGCAGTATTTT.

This clone appeared a single time. This rearrangement joins TRBV7-2 to TRBJ2-7; TRBD2 matches at 7 bases. The V gene end was trimmed by 6 bases and the J gene end by 4 bases; junction bases not matched to a gene: 9. This CDR3 is 14 amino acids long. In germline, CDR1 is SGHTA, CDR2 FQGNSA. The CDR3, as DNA: TGTGCCAGCAGTTCGAGAAGCGGGGAGTACGAGCAGTACTTC. Its translation: CASSSRSGEYEQYF.

The CDR3 DNA sequence: TGTGCCAGCAGCGGAGGGGGGGGCGCCTACAATGAGCAGTTCTTC. Protein product: CASSGGGGAYNEQFF. V and J are TRBV9 and TRBJ2-1; tentatively, D is TRBD2 (7 bases). Germline V lookup: CDR1 SGDLS, CDR2 YYNGEE. The CDR3 covers 15 residues. V gave up 3 bases and J gave up 2 bases, with 12 bases separating them.

This clone occurred once. At one end the junction does not follow the germline gene, possibly because of a read error. V gene TRBV7-2 combines with J gene TRBJ2-3; 10 positions agree with TRBD2. The germline V gene encodes CDR1 SGHTA and CDR2 FQGNSA. The CDR3 length is 16 residues. Written as DNA, the CDR3 is TGTGCCAGCAGCCTAGCGGGAGTTCTAAGCACAGATACGCAGTATTTT. Protein: CASSLAGVLSTDTQYF. Together with reference TRBV7-2 and TRBJ2-3, the CDR3 gives the full variable domain: GAGVSQSPSNKVTEKGKDVELRCDPISGHTALYWYRQSLGQGLEFLIYFQGNSAPDKSGLPSDRFSAERTGGSVSTLTIQRTQQEDSAVYLCASSLAGVLSTDTQYFGPGTRLTVL.

The chain couples TRBV19 to TRBJ1-5; D is unresolved. V was shortened by 7 bases and J by 5 bases, with 9 bases between the two germline ends. This CDR3 spans 12 amino acids. From germline, CDR1 is LNHDA and CDR2 SQIVND (reference sequence). For the CDR3, the DNA is TGTGCCAGTAACCTCGACTATCAGCCCCAGCATTTT. Its protein product is CASNLDYQPQHF. Full variable domain (missing parts from reference TRBV19 and TRBJ1-5): DGGITQSPKYLFRKEGQNVTLSCEQNLNHDAMYWYRQDPGQGLRLIYYSQIVNDFQKGDIAEGYSVSREKKESFPLTVTSAQKNPTAFYLCASNLDYQPQHFGDGTRLSIL.

This clone was seen once. The chain joins TRBV7-2 to TRBJ1-1; 8 positions match TRBD1. CDR1 is SGHTA and CDR2 is FQGNSA in the germline V gene. Trimming at V came to 1 base and at J to 10 bases, leaving 5 bases not matched to a gene. The CDR3 loop spans 13 amino acids. This CDR3 reads CASSLGQGTLAFF. CDR3 bases: TGTGCCAGCAGCTTAGGACAGGGGACCTTAGCTTTCTTT.